This record concerns one T cell receptor beta chain sequence. Its antigen remains unidentified. No much larger clonotype is one base removed from it; base qualities were not supplied. The collaborating institutions used their own protocols to collect whole blood in K2EDTA tubes. For TCRbeta analysis, collaborators shipped samples in one of three forms: frozen whole blood, isolated PBMCs, or DNA extracted from either of those sample types. The immunoSEQ Assay, a bias-controlled multiplex PCR, was used to amplify TCRbeta CDR3 regions from genomic DNA. The authors' analysis ran thus. Within the assay, amplification of reference gene primers was used to estimate how many nucleated cells each sample contained. To quantify the absolute abundance of each unique TCRbeta CDR3 rearrangement, sequence reads were collapsed and filtered. Productive Simpson clonality was computed per sample as the square root of Simpson's diversity index over productive rearrangements. TCRdb carries this immuneACCESS record with in-frame sequences only. Its versions omit some clonotypes, under half of them owing to an unresolved V gene in the studies checked, with the rest unexplained. The DNA gave D and trimming, while V, J and clone size come from that table. In all, the sample holds around 250,000 clones, and 80% to 85% of those were seen once. The ten biggest clones cover approximately 4.7% of the sample.

The sample is drawn from a study of blood T cell repertoires in COVID-19 (dated by TCRdb to 2020 to 2021). Background for the entire study: Samples from collaborators originated in the United States, Italy and Spain and spanned both the acute and convalescent phases of COVID-19. A de-identified subject ID, COVID-19 status, age in years and sex were almost always included in the sample metadata. Where HLA class I and class II types were available, the types were taken from metadata supplied by the sample provider, not from assay-based typing. The repertoires were made available in a free public database intended to serve as a resource for research on the immune response to SARS-CoV-2. The samples were drawn from the first 160 participants of the ongoing ImmuneRACE study and from roughly 1,300 subjects provided by 6 global collaborators. The material from the prospective study consisted of cDNA or gDNA derived from T cells, B-cell-depleted T cells, or PBMCs. The dataset comprised deeply sampled blood TCRbeta repertoires from subjects exposed to, actively infected with, or recovered from COVID-19.

Reading from cysteine to phenylalanine, the CDR3 counts 17 amino acids. Only CDR3 DNA is held: 51 bases, read in frame from base 1. At the junction V is shortened by 4 bases and J by 1 base; bases outside the gene matches: 6. The germline V gene (reference sequence) gives CDR1 as LGHDT and CDR2 as YNNKEL. General study outcomes and caveats: How much clinical and demographic metadata was included differed by source and by participant, and the metadata was provided uncurated.

The receptor chain draws on TRBV3-1 (or the pseudogene TRBV3-2) and TRBJ2-3, and 12 junctional nucleotides match TRBD2. This clonotype was sampled from a man aged 50-59 years with active or convalescent COVID-19. Input material: peripheral blood. CDR3 protein: CASSLTGLAGRTDTQYF. The DNA reads TGTGCCAGCAGCCTTACGGGACTAGCGGGCCGCACAGATACGCAGTATTTT.